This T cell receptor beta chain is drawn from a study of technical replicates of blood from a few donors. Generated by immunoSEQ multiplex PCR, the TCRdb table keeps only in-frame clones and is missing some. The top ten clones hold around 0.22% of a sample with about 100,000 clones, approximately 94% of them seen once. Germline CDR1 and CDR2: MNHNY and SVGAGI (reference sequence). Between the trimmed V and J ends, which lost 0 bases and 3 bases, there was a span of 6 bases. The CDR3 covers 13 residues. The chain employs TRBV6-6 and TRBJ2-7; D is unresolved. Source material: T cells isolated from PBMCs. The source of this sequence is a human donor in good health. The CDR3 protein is CASSYSWSYEQYF. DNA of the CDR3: TGTGCCAGCAGTTACTCGTGGAGCTACGAGCAGTACTTC.